The 2 T cell receptor beta chains reported below all come from one sample, sequenced in a study of T-cell reconstitution after alpha-beta-depleted transplantation in children. Preparation of the TCRbeta library was carried out with unique molecular identifiers. TCRdb called the PCR reads again in MiXCR, with one record for every CDR3 protein. Here the sample spans some 460,000 distinct CDR3 sequences, about a sixth being singletons. Sequenced material: PBMCs, mostly from graft donor cells, taken 360 days after TCRalphabeta/CD19-depleted stem cell transplant. The receptor set was obtained from a boy younger than two who had a stem cell transplant for Wiskott-Aldrich syndrome, so the T cells may come from the graft donor.

V gene TRBV5-1 combines with J gene TRBJ2-5; the match to TRBD1 covers 10 bases. There are 15 residues in the CDR3. J gave up 5 bases and V 3 bases, and 7 bases lay outside the gene matches. The germline CDR1 and CDR2 sequences are SGHRS and YFSETQ. The CDR3 spells CASSSFLTGGETQYF. CDR3 bases: TGCGCCAGCAGCTCCTTTTTGACAGGGGGCGAGACCCAGTACTTC.

V usage is TRBV7-2 and J usage is TRBJ2-7; perhaps TRBD1 as D (5 bases). The CDR3 totals 15 residues. V shed 5 bases and J shed 5 bases, with 19 bases lying between them. CDR1 is SGHTA, CDR2 FQGNSA, per germline. The CDR3, as DNA: TGTGCCAGCAGCGCCCGATCTGGGGCCCTTAACGAGCAGTACTTC. Translated: CASSARSGALNEQYF.